This TCR beta chain originates from a study of blood T cell repertoires in COVID-19. Overall study: PBMCs, B-cell-depleted T cells, or T cells provided the cDNA or gDNA that made up the material.

Trimming removed 0 bases at V and 4 bases at J, with 9 bases between. This CDR3 spans 15 amino acids. Germline assignment: CDR1 MNHNS and CDR2 SASEGT. Only in-frame clones appear in the TCRdb table, and some are missing; sequencing was by immunoSEQ multiplex PCR. The profile covers about 40,000 clones, with over 80% appearing a single time and 9% taken by the ten largest. The rearrangement uses TRBV6-1 and TRBJ1-4, with unresolved D. This clonotype originated in a woman between 65 and 79 years old with acute or convalescent COVID-19. Sequenced sample: peripheral blood. The CDR3 DNA is TGTGCCAGCAGTGAAGCCTTTCTACTTAATGAAAAACTGTTTTTT. It translates to CASSEAFLLNEKLFF.